The 13 T cell receptor beta chains in this list originate from one sample, sequenced in a study of T cells in Graves' hyperthyroidism and ophthalmopathy. RNA transcripts provided the source from which TCR beta CDR3 regions were amplified. HTBI primers were used for first-round RT-PCR of the TCR CDR3. TCRdb re-analysed the multiplex PCR reads in MiXCR, keeping a single row per CDR3 protein. The data contain hundreds of thousands of distinct CDR3 sequences, approximately 16% of them singletons. Input material: blood. These receptors originate from a woman aged 18 to 35 with Graves' hyperthyroidism.

The sample holds a few counts of this clonotype. This sequence joins TRBV27 and TRBJ2-2; TRBD2 is a possible D gene (5 bases). Germline-derived CDR1 and CDR2 are MNHEY and SMNVEV (reference sequence). V was shortened by 2 bases and J by 4 bases, with 11 bases between the two germline ends. The CDR3 is made up of 15 amino acids. The DNA of the CDR3 is TGTGCCAGCAGTTTAGAAGGGAGCGGCACCGGGGAGCTGTTTTTT. It is translated as CASSLEGSGTGELFF.

There are many counts of this clonotype. The chain couples TRBV2 to TRBJ1-4, with D perhaps matching TRBD1 (6 bases). CDR3 size: 13 residues. The germline V gene has CDR1 SNHLY and CDR2 FYNNEI. V lost 7 bases, J lost 4 bases, and 10 bases lay in between. The CDR3 sequence is CASTGDNNEKLFF. In nucleotides, the CDR3 is TGTGCCAGCACAGGGGATAATAATGAAAAACTGTTTTTT.

At least ten counts were recorded for this clonotype. The V and J genes are TRBV7-2 and TRBJ2-5; D gene ambiguous. V lost 5 bases and J lost 4, with 11 bases in between. CDR3 length equals 13 residues. Per germline, CDR1 SGHTA and CDR2 FQGNSA. The CDR3 bases are TGTGCCAGCAGCCCTTTCCTATCAGAGACCCAGTACTTC. Translation gives CASSPFLSETQYF.

The CDR3 DNA is TGCAGTGCTACGAATAGGGGGGGCGAGCCGCCCTATGGCTACACCTTC. Its translation is CSATNRGGEPPYGYTF. The chain employs TRBV20-1 and TRBJ1-2; possibly TRBD1 for D (6 bases). V lost 4 bases and J 4 bases, leaving 22 bases between the germline ends. CDR1 is DFQATT, CDR2 SNEGSKA, per germline (reference sequence). CDR3 length: 16 amino acids.

This clonotype came up a few times. V gene TRBV29-1 combines with J gene TRBJ2-6, with D possibly matching TRBD1 (6 bases). Germline loops: CDR1 SQVTM, CDR2 ANQGSEA. CDR3 length: 14 residues. The V end lost 5 bases, the J end lost 2 bases, and 10 bases lay between the germline ends. The CDR3 loop reads CSVTGKAGANVLTF. Written as DNA, the CDR3 is TGCAGCGTTACAGGGAAAGCTGGGGCCAACGTCCTGACTTTC.

This clonotype was seen at least ten times. The V and J genes are TRBV12-3 or TRBV12-4 and TRBJ2-3; weak D call: TRBD1 (5 bases). With 5 bases removed from V and 8 bases from J, the gap between germline ends came to 11 bases. This CDR3 spans 12 amino acids. CDR3 sequence: CASSAQGLTQYF. In DNA, the CDR3 is TGTGCCAGCAGTGCCCAGGGTCTTACGCAGTATTTT.

Ten or more counts support this clonotype. V usage is TRBV3-1 and J usage is TRBJ2-5; perhaps TRBD2 as D (5 bases). Trimming left V 0 bases short and J 0 bases short, with 8 bases between. CDR1 is LGHDT, CDR2 YNNKEL, per germline (reference sequence). The CDR3 has 15 amino acids. The DNA of the CDR3 is TGTGCCAGCAGCCAAGATGTAGCGTACCAAGAGACCCAGTACTTC. Encoded protein: CASSQDVAYQETQYF.

Only one count was recorded for this clonotype. The junction departs from germline at one end; a sequencing error may be responsible. This sequence joins TRBV11-3 and TRBJ2-7; perhaps TRBD2 as D (5 bases). The CDR3 is 13 residues long. Per the germline V gene, CDR1 is SGHNT and CDR2 is YENEEA. The CDR3 DNA reads TGTGCCAGCAGCTTACACCTTACCTACGAGCGGTATTTC. It yields the protein CASSLHLTYERYF.

J is TRBJ2-1 and V is TRBV5-1; no firm D call. V dropped 2 bases and J dropped 10 bases, with 16 bases sitting between them. CDR3 size: 14 residues. Germline V CDR1 and CDR2: SGHRS, YFSETQ. The CDR3 protein is CASSLSPGTMEQFF. The CDR3 DNA reads as TGCGCCAGCAGCTTAAGTCCAGGTACGATGGAGCAGTTCTTC.

This clonotype was recorded at least ten times. The rearrangement uses TRBV7-9 and TRBJ2-1; the D gene is possibly TRBD2 (5 bases). With 7 bases removed from V and 10 bases from J, the gap between germline ends came to 11 bases. From germline, CDR1 is SEHNR and CDR2 FQNEAQ (reference sequence). This CDR3 comprises 11 residues. The CDR3 spells CASITPGEQFF. CDR3 nucleotides: TGTGCCAGCATTACGCCGGGGGAGCAGTTCTTC.

The rearrangement links TRBV25-1 to TRBJ2-7, with TRBD1 identical over 10 bases. Germline V gives CDR1 MGHDK, CDR2 SYGVNS. The CDR3 spans 15 residues. V lost 0 bases, J lost 7 bases, and 6 bases stayed unmatched. The CDR3 bases are TGTGCCAGCAGTGAATACGGGACAGGGGCGGGAGAGCAGTACTTC. Protein product: CASSEYGTGAGEQYF.

This clonotype was picked up many times. V usage is TRBV20-1 and J usage is TRBJ2-5; 7 bases line up with TRBD2. V lost 3 bases, J lost 1 base, and 2 bases stayed unmatched. This CDR3 region has 13 residues. The V gene's germline CDR1 is DFQATT and CDR2 SNEGSKA (reference sequence). CDR3 nucleotides: TGCAGTGCTAGTCGGGGGGTCCAAGAGACCCAGTACTTC. It translates to CSASRGVQETQYF.

At least ten counts were recorded for this clonotype. V is TRBV2 and J is TRBJ2-7; unclear D gene. The CDR3 covers 14 residues. Trimming shortened V by 6 bases and J by 3 bases, and 15 bases separated the two germline ends. The V gene's germline CDR1 is SNHLY and CDR2 FYNNEI. This CDR3 is CASRKGKLIYEQYF. The CDR3 nucleotides are TGTGCCAGCAGGAAAGGGAAGCTTATCTACGAGCAGTACTTC.